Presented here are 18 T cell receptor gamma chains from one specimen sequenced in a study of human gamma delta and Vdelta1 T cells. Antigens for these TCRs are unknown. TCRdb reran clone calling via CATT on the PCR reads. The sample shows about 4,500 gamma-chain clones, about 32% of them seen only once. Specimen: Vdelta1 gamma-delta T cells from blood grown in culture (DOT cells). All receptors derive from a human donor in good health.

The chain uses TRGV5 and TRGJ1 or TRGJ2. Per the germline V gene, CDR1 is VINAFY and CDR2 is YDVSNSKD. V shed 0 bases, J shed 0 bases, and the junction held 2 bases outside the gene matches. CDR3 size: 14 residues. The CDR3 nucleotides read TGTGCCACCTGGGACAGGATGAATTATTATAAGAAACTCTTT. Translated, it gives CATWDRMNYYKKLF.

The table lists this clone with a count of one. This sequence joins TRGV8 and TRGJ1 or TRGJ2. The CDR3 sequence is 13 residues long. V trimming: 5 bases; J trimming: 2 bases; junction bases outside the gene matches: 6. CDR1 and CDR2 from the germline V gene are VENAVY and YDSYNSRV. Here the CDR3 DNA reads TGTGCCACCTGGGTCGCGGATTATTATAAGAAACTCTTT. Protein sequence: CATWVADYYKKLF.

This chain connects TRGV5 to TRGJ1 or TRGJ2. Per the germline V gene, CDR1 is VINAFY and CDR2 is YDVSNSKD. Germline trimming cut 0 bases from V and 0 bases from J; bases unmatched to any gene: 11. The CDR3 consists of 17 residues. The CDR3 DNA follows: TGTGCCACCTGGGACAGGCTGGGCCAGATGAATTATTATAAGAAACTCTTT. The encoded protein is CATWDRLGQMNYYKKLF.

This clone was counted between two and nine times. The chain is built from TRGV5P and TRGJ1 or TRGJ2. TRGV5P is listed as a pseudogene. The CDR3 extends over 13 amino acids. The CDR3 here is CATWGPNYYKKLF. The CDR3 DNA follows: TGTGCCACCTGGGGTCCGAATTATTATAAGAAACTCTTT.

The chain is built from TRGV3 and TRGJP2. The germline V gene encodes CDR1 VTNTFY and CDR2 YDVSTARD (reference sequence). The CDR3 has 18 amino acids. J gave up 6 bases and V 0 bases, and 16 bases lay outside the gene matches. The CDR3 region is CATWDRQVNKKRDWIKTF. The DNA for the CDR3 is TGTGCCACCTGGGACAGGCAGGTAAACAAGAAGCGTGATTGGATCAAGACGTTT.

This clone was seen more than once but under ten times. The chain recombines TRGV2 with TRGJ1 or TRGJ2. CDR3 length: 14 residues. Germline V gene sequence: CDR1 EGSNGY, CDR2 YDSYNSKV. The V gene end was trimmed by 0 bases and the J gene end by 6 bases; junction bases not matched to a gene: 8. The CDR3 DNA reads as TGTGCCACCTGGGACGGGCCGTTGTGTTATAAGAAACTCTTT. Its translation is CATWDGPLCYKKLF.

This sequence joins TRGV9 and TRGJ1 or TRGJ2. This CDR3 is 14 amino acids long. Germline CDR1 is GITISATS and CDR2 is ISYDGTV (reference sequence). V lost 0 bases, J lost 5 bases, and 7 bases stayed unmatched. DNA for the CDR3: TGTGCCTTGTGGGAGGTGTACCCTAATTATAAGAAACTCTTT. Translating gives CALWEVYPNYKKLF.

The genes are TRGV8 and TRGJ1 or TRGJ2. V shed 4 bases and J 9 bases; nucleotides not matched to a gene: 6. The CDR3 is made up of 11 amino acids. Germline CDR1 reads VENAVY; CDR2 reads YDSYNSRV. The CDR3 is CATWDGFKKLF. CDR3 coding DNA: TGTGCCACCTGGGACGGGTTTAAGAAACTCTTT.

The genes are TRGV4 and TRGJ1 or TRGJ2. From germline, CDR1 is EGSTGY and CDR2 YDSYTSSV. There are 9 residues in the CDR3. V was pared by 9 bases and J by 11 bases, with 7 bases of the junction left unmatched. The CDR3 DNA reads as TGTGCCACCCCGGAGGAGAAACTCTTT. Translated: CATPEEKLF.

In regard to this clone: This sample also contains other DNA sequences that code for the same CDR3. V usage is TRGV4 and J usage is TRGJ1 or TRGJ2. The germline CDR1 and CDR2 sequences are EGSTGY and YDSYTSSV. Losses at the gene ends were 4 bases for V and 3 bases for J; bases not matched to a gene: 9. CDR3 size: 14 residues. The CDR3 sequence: CATWDGLSYYKKLF. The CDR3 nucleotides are TGTGCCACCTGGGACGGGCTCTCTTATTATAAGAAACTCTTT.

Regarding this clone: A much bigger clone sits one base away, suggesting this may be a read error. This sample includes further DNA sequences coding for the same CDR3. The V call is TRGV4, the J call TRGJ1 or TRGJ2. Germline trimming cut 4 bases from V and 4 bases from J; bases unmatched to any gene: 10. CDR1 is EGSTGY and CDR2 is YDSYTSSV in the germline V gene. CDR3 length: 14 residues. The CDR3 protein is CATWDGPRYYKKLF. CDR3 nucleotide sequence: TGTGCCACCTGGGACGGGCCGCGGTATTATAAGAAACTCTTT.

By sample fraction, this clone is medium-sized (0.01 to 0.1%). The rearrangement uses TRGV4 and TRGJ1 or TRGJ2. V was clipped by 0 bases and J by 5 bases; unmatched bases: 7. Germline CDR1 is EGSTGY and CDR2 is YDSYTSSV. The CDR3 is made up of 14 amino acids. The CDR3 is CATWDGPVNYKKLF. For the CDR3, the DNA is TGTGCCACCTGGGATGGGCCGGTGAATTATAAGAAACTCTTT.

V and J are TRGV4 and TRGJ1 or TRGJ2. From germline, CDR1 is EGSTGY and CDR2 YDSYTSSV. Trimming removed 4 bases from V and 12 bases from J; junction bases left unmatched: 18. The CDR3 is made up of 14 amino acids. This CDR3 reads CATWDGLSPIVKLF. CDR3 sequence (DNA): TGTGCCACCTGGGACGGGCTCTCCCCCATAGTGAAACTCTTT.

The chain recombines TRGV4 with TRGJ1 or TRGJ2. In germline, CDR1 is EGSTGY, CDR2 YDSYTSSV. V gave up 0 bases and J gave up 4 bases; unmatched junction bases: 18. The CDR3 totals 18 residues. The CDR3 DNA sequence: TGTGCCACCTGGGATGGGCCGATAGAAGCACGGAGATATTATAAGAAACTCTTT. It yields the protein CATWDGPIEARRYYKKLF.

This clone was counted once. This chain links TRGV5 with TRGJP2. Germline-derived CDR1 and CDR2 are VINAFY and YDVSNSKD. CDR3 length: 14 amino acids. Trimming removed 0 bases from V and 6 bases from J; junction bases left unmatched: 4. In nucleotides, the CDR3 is TGTGCCACCTGGGACAGGCGGGGTGATTGGATCAAGACGTTT. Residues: CATWDRRGDWIKTF.

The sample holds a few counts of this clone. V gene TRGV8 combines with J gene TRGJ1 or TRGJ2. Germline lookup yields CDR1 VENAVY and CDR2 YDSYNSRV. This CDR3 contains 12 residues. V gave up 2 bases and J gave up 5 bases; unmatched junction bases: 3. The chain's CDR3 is CATWDTNYKKLF. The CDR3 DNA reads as TGTGCCACCTGGGATACGAATTATAAGAAACTCTTT.

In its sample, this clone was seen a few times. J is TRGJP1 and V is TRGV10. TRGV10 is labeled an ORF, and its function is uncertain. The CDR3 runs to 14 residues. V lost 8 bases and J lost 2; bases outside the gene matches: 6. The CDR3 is CAAWDGTTGWFKIF. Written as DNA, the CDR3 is TGTGCTGCGTGGGATGGAACCACTGGTTGGTTCAAGATATTT.

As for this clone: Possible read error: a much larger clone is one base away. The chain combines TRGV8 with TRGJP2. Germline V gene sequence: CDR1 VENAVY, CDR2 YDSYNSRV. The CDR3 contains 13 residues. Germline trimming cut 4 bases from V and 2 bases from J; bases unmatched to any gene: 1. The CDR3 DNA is TGTGCCACCTGGGAGAGTAGTGATTGGATCAAGACGTTT. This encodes CATWESSDWIKTF.